The 8 T cell receptor beta chains listed next were all sequenced from one sample in a study of T cell repertoires in cytomegalovirus infection (dated by TCRdb to about 2019). Instrument used: Illumina HiSeq 1500. Through fastp at Q25 and MiXCR, TCRdb rebuilt clones from the public reads, retaining in-frame beta chains. Entries that share a CDR3 protein sequence are merged under the most common genes and DNA. Recorded for this sample are fewer than 200,000 distinct CDR3 sequences; around 20% of them occurred a single time. The top ten constitute 2.5% to 3% of the sample. The sample taken for sequencing was PBMCs. The receptor set was obtained from a human donor in good health (CMV status not recorded). Some clones in this sample may be carry-over from other donors' samples.

V and J are TRBV20-1 and TRBJ2-1; possibly TRBD1 or TRBD2 for D (5 bases each). The CDR3 totals 12 residues. CDR1 and CDR2 from the germline V gene are DFQATT and SNEGSKA (reference sequence). Trimming took 4 bases from V and 4 from J, leaving 8 bases between them. Here the CDR3 DNA reads TGCAGTGCTACCGGGACGTACAATGAGCAGTTCTTC. It is translated as CSATGTYNEQFF.

This clonotype came up a few times. The V call is TRBV5-1, the J call TRBJ2-1, with D perhaps matching TRBD2 (6 bases). The V end lost 2 bases, the J end lost 6 bases, and 18 bases lay between the germline ends. The CDR3 contains 16 residues. Germline-derived CDR1 and CDR2 are SGHRS and YFSETQ. In nucleotides, the CDR3 is TGCGCCAGCAGCTTTGGAATTTCTCAGGGAGGCAATGAGCAGTTCTTC. Translation: CASSFGISQGGNEQFF.

This clonotype was seen repeatedly, ten times or more. The DNA for the CDR3 is TGTGCCAGCAGCTTCGGACAGGGGGATACCCCGTTACTAGCCAAAAACATTCAGTACTTC. It yields the protein CASSFGQGDTPLLAKNIQYF. J is TRBJ2-4 and V is TRBV7-2, with 10 bases identical to TRBD1. CDR3 length equals 20 residues. Germline V gives CDR1 SGHTA, CDR2 FQGNSA. The J segment lost 0 bases and the V segment lost 3 bases, leaving 14 bases of the junction unmatched.

The V gene is TRBV24-1, the J gene TRBJ2-3; D remains unclear. The CDR3 is 15 amino acids. Germline-derived CDR1 and CDR2 are KGHDR and SFDVKD. V shed 2 bases and J shed 2 bases, with 10 bases lying between them. The CDR3 DNA follows: TGTGCCACCAGTGATTCCCTATCGCTCACAGATACGCAGTATTTT. It specifies CATSDSLSLTDTQYF.

Concerning this clonotype: One end of the junction fails to match germline, which may point to a read error. The chain joins TRBV6-2 or TRBV6-3 to TRBJ1-5; D is perhaps TRBD1 (5 bases). The CDR3 totals 16 residues. The germline V gene encodes CDR1 MNHEY and CDR2 SVGEGT. DNA of the CDR3: TGTGCCAACAGTTACTCTCGGGGCTCTAGCAATCAGCCCCAGCATTTT. Translated: CANSYSRGSSNQPQHF.

This sequence joins TRBV5-5 and TRBJ2-2; TRBD2 aligns across 8 bases. This CDR3 has 15 amino acids. Germline CDR1 and CDR2: SGHKS and YYEKEE (reference sequence). Losses at the gene ends were 1 base for V and 3 bases for J; bases not matched to a gene: 2. The CDR3 loop reads CASSLYSGDTGELFF. In DNA form, the CDR3 reads TGTGCCAGCAGCTTGTATAGCGGGGACACCGGGGAGCTGTTTTTT.

The chain couples TRBV10-2 to TRBJ2-2; 7 bases map to TRBD2. Trimming at V came to 6 bases and at J to 4 bases, leaving 5 bases not matched to a gene. Germline CDR1 reads WSHSY; CDR2 reads SAAADI. The CDR3 is made up of 14 amino acids. For the CDR3, the DNA is TGCGCCAGCAGCCCAGCGGGGAGCACCGGGGAGCTGTTTTTT. This translates into CASSPAGSTGELFF.

There are a few counts of this clonotype. The chain is built from TRBV7-2 and TRBJ2-7; possible D gene TRBD2, 5 bases. This CDR3 spans 17 amino acids. CDR1 is SGHTA, CDR2 FQGNSA, per germline. V gave up 1 base and J gave up 0 bases, with 16 bases separating them. The CDR3 protein is CASSLEGLGASSYEQYF. DNA of the CDR3: TGTGCCAGCAGCTTAGAAGGACTCGGAGCCAGCTCCTACGAGCAGTACTTC.